What follows is one TCR beta chain and its context. The antigen is unknown. This record belongs to a study of graft-versus-host responses after intestinal transplantation. The data were produced by immunoSEQ multiplex PCR, yet TCRdb's version contains in-frame clones alone and is incomplete. The sample includes tens of thousands of clones, roughly 92% of them seen just once. Study observations and caveats: Recipient marrow showed GvH clones, some seen first in ileum or blood. Allografts from individuals with graft-donor T cell macrochimerism displayed high graft-versus-host to host-versus-graft clonal ratios.

The input for sequencing was unstimulated CD4+ T cells sorted from spleen or lymph node cells, taken before intestinal transplant. This receptor was identified in a human donor who received an intestinal transplant.

The CDR3 nucleotides read TGTGCCAGCACTACCCCGGACGGGACCGGGGAGCTGTTTTTT. It codes for CASTTPDGTGELFF. The J gene is TRBJ2-2, the V gene TRBV27; D is undetermined. The CDR3 extends over 14 amino acids. CDR1 and CDR2 (germline): MNHEY, SMNVEV (reference sequence). Trimming stripped 7 bases from V and 5 bases from J, with 14 bases between.